This T cell receptor (beta chain) was profiled in a study of beta chain features in type 1 diabetes. General study results and limits: For patients, the naive, central memory and Treg TCRB repertoires appeared more alike than for healthy donors. These data did not resolve whether HLA type affects TCRB rearrangement.

Concerning this clone itself: Antigen: not known.

Isolated RNA was reverse transcribed in full, so expressed TCRB transcripts were sequenced. Profiling relied on immunoSEQ multiplex PCR, and the TCRdb table lists in-frame clones only, not all of them. In the table there are 970,000 or so clones, roughly a sixth of which are singletons. The sequenced material came from naive CD4+ T cells from blood. This sequence originates from a woman between 18 and 29 years old in good health.

The DNA of the CDR3 is TGTGCCAGCAGTTTAGGTACCGGGGGAGGATACTATGGCTACACCTTC. Its protein product is CASSLGTGGGYYGYTF. The chain recombines TRBV28 with TRBJ1-2, with a weak D call TRBD1 (5 bases). Germline CDR1 and CDR2: MDHEN and SYDVKM. This CDR3 is built from 16 residues. Trimming shortened V by 2 bases and J by 3 bases, and 16 bases separated the two germline ends.